Each of the 7 T cell receptor beta chains below was sequenced from the same sample in a study of shared clonotypes between healthy human individuals. CD45RO-negative cells were positively selected for CCR7, leaving out terminally differentiated effector memory CD45RA+ cells. Data came from immunoSEQ multiplex PCR; TCRdb stores just in-frame clones and leaves some out. This repertoire shows around 2.1 million clones, roughly 91% found once; its top ten account for more than 1.5%. Material for sequencing was naive CD8+ T cells from PBMCs. These receptors came from a man younger than 30 in good health. Some clones in this sample may be carry-over from other donors' samples.

This chain uses TRBV5-1 with TRBJ1-1; D may be TRBD1 (6 bases). Germline loops: CDR1 SGHRS, CDR2 YFSETQ. The CDR3 is 16 residues long. V lost 4 bases, J lost 3 bases, and 19 bases lay in between. This CDR3 is CASSNAQGIWDTEAFF. CDR3 sequence (DNA): TGCGCCAGCAGCAATGCACAGGGTATTTGGGACACTGAAGCTTTCTTT.

The chain employs TRBV2 and TRBJ2-1; 13 bases agree with TRBD2. The CDR3 has 18 residues. The V and J ends lost 6 bases and 0 bases, in that order; junction bases with no gene match: 8. The germline gives CDR1 SNHLY, CDR2 FYNNEI. CDR3 loop: CASSGTSGVPSSYNEQFF. The CDR3 region has the DNA TGTGCCAGCAGCGGGACTAGCGGGGTGCCTAGCTCCTACAATGAGCAGTTCTTC.

The chain employs TRBV9 and TRBJ2-1, with TRBD2 matching over 11 bases. Germline trimming cut 6 bases from V and 7 bases from J; bases unmatched to any gene: 6. CDR1 SGDLS and CDR2 YYNGEE come from the germline V gene. CDR3 length equals 14 residues. CDR3 nucleotides: TGTGCCAGCACCCTAGCGGGGGGAACGAATGAGCAGTTCTTC. Protein product: CASTLAGGTNEQFF.

The chain uses TRBV2 and TRBJ1-3, with 7 bases fitting TRBD1. V was pared by 3 bases and J by 0 bases, with 5 bases of the junction left unmatched. Germline lookup yields CDR1 SNHLY and CDR2 FYNNEI. CDR3 length: 16 residues. The DNA of the CDR3 is TGTGCCAGCAGTGAGCCCAGGGGGTACTCTGGAAACACCATATATTTT. As protein: CASSEPRGYSGNTIYF.

The chain combines TRBV27 with TRBJ2-6; TRBD2 aligns across 14 bases. Germline V gene data show CDR1 as MNHEY and CDR2 as SMNVEV (reference sequence). This CDR3 contains 20 residues. The V and J ends lost 6 bases and 0 bases, in that order; junction bases with no gene match: 10. The CDR3 DNA sequence: TGTGCCAGCAGACGACTAGCGGGAGGGCAAGGGAGCTCTGGGGCCAACGTCCTGACTTTC. Protein product: CASRRLAGGQGSSGANVLTF. Drawing the rest from reference TRBV27 and TRBJ2-6, the complete variable domain is EAQVTQNPRYLITVTGKKLTVTCSQNMNHEYMSWYRQDPGLGLRQIYYSMNVEVTDKGDVPEGYKVSRKEKRNFPLILESPSPNQTSLYFCASRRLAGGQGSSGANVLTFGAGSRLTVL.

This chain connects TRBV5-1 to TRBJ2-3; TRBD2 matches at 9 bases. The CDR3 totals 16 residues. The J segment lost 2 bases and the V segment lost 0 bases, leaving 4 bases of the junction unmatched. Germline CDR1 reads SGHRS; CDR2 reads YFSETQ. The CDR3 DNA follows: TGCGCCAGCAGCTTGGTTCTAGCGGGAAACACAGATACGCAGTATTTT. It translates to CASSLVLAGNTDTQYF.

The chain joins TRBV5-1 to TRBJ2-2; D gene ambiguous. V was shortened by 4 bases and J by 6 bases, with 7 bases between the two germline ends. Per the germline V gene, CDR1 is SGHRS and CDR2 is YFSETQ. The CDR3 length is 12 residues. The CDR3 DNA follows: TGCGCCAGCAGCCCGAGGCCCGGGGAGCTGTTTTTT. As protein: CASSPRPGELFF.